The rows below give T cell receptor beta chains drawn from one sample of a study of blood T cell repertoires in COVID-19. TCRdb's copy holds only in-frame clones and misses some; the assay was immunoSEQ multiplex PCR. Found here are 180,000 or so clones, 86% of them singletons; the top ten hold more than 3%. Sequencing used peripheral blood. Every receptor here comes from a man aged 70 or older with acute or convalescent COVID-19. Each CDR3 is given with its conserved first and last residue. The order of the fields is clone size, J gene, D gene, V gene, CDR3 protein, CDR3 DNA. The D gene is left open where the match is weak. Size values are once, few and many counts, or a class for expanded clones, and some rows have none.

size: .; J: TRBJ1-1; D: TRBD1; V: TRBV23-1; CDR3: CATRTGGTEAFF; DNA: TGCGCCACCCGCACAGGGGGCACTGAAGCTTTCTTT
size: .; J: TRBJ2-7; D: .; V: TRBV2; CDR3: CASGSGQRTYEQYF; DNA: TGTGCCAGCGGGTCTGGGCAGAGAACCTACGAGCAGTACTTC
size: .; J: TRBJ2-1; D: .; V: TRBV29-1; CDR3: CSSKFHSNHNEQFF; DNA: TGCAGCTCCAAGTTTCACAGCAACCACAATGAGCAGTTCTTC
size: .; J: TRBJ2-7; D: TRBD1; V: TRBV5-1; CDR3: CASTQGDRRPYEQYF; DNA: TGCGCCAGCACCCAGGGGGACAGGCGTCCCTACGAGCAGTACTTC
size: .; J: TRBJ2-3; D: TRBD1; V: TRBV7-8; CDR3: CASSRQGTDTQYF; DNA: TGTGCCAGCAGCCGACAGGGAACAGATACGCAGTATTTT
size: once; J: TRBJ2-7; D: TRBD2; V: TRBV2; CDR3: CASSGGSGRKSSYEQYF; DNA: TGTGCCAGCAGTGGGGGTAGCGGGAGGAAGAGCTCCTACGAGCAGTACTTC
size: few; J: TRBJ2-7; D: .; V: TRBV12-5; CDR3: CASGTLDTLGQYF; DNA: TGTGCTAGTGGGACACTGGACACCCTGGGGCAGTACTTC
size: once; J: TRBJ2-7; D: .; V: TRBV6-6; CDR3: CASGEFYEQYF; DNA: TGTGCCAGCGGGGAGTTTTACGAGCAGTACTTC
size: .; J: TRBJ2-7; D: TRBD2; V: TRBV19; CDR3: CASGRGGSSYEQYF; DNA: TGTGCCAGTGGGCGGGGAGGGTCCTCCTACGAGCAGTACTTC
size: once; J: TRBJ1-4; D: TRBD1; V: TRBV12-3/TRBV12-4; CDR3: CASRPGTARPLFF; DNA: TGTGCCAGCAGACCTGGGACAGCCCGACCACTGTTTTTT
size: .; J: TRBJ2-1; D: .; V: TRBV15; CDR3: CATSRDTGYNEQFF; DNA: TGTGCCACCAGCAGAGATACGGGGTACAATGAGCAGTTCTTC
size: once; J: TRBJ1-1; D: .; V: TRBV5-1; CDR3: CASSLDVNTEAFF; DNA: TGCGCCAGCAGCTTGGATGTAAACACTGAAGCTTTCTTT
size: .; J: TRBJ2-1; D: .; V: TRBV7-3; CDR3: CASSRGADNEQFF; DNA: TGTGCCAGCAGCCGCGGAGCGGACAATGAGCAGTTCTTC
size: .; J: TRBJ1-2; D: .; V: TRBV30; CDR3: CAWSGWGRVKTDGYTF; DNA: TGTGCCTGGAGTGGTTGGGGGAGGGTGAAAACTGATGGCTACACCTTC
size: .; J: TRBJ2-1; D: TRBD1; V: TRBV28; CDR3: CASSLQGAWNEQFF; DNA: TGTGCCAGCAGTTTACAGGGGGCTTGGAATGAGCAGTTCTTC
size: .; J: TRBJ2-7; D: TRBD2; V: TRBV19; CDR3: CASKDEGLATSTYEQYF; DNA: TGTGCAAGTAAAGATGAAGGACTAGCTACGAGTACCTACGAGCAGTACTTC
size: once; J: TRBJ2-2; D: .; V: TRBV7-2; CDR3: CASLGQLHTGELFF; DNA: TGTGCCAGCTTAGGACAACTACACACCGGGGAGCTGTTTTTT
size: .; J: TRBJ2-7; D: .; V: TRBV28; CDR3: CASLTPPGWEYF; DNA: TGTGCCAGCCTTACCCCCCCGGGGTGGGAGTACTTC
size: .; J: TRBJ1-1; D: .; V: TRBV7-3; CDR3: CASSLHMNTEAFF; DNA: TGTGCCAGCAGCTTACACATGAACACTGAAGCTTTCTTT
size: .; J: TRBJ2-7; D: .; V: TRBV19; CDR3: CASSIRGRGLYEQYF; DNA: TGTGCCAGTAGTATTAGGGGGCGGGGCCTCTACGAGCAGTACTTC
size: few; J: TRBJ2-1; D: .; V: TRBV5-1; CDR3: CASSLAGLDNEQFF; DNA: TGCGCCAGCAGCTTGGCCGGACTCGACAATGAGCAGTTCTTC
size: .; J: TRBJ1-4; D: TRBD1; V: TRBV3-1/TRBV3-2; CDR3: CASSQEGQPNEKLFF; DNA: TGTGCCAGCAGCCAAGAGGGACAGCCCAATGAAAAACTGTTTTTT
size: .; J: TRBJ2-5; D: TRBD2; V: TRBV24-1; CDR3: CATSDPTGEGETQYF; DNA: TGTGCCACCAGTGACCCAACCGGGGAGGGAGAGACCCAGTACTTC
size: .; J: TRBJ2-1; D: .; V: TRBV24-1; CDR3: CATSDSLRGTYNEQFF; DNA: TGTGCCACCAGTGATTCCCTTAGAGGGACCTACAATGAGCAGTTCTTC
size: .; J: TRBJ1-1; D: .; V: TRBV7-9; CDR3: CASSRDLEAFF; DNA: TGTGCCAGCAGTAGAGATCTTGAAGCTTTCTTT
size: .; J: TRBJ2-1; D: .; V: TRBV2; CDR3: CASTDQGGYNEQFF; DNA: TGTGCCAGCACGGATCAGGGCGGCTACAATGAGCAGTTCTTC
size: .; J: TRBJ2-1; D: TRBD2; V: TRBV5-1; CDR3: CASSKDPSGGYNEQFF; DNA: TGCGCCAGCAGTAAAGACCCTAGCGGGGGGTACAATGAGCAGTTCTTC